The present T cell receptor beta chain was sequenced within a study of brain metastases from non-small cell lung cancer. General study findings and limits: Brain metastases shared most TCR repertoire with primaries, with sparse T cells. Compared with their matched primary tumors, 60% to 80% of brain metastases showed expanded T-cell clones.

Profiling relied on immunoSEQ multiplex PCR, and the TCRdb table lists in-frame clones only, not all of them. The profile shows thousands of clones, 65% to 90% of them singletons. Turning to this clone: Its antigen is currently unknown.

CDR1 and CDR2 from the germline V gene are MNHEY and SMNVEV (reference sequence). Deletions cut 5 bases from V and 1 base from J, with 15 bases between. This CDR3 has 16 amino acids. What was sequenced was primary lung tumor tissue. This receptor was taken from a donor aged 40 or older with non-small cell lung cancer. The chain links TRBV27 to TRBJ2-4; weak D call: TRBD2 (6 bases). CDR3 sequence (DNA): TGTGCCAGCAGTCTCTTTGGAGGGCACGCCAAAAACATTCAGTACTTC. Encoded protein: CASSLFGGHAKNIQYF.